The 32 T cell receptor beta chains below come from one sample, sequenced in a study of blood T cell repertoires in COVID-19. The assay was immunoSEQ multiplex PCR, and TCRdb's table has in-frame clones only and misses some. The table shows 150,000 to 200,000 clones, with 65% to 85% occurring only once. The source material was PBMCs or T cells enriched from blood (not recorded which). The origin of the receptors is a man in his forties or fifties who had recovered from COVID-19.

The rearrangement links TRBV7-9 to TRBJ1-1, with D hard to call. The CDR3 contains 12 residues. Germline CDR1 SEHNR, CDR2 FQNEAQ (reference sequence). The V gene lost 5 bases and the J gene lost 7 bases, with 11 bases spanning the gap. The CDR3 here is CASSGGGFEAFF. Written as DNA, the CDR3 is TGTGCCAGCAGCGGCGGAGGGTTTGAAGCTTTCTTT.

CDR3 protein: CASSFRGTDTQYF. In nucleotides, the CDR3 is TGTGCCAGCAGCTTTCGAGGCACAGATACGCAGTATTTT. The V and J genes are TRBV7-7 and TRBJ2-3; the D is unclear. Germline V gene lookup returns CDR1 SSHAT and CDR2 FNYEAQ (reference sequence). This CDR3 is 13 amino acids long. The ends were cut back, 3 bases at V and 1 base at J, with 5 bases in the middle.

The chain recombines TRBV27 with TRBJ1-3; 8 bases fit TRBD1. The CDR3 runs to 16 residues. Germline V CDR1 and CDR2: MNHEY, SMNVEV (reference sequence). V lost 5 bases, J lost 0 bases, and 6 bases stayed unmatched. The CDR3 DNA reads TGTGCCAGCAGTGCGACAGGGGCGAGCTCTGGAAACACCATATATTTT. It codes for CASSATGASSGNTIYF.

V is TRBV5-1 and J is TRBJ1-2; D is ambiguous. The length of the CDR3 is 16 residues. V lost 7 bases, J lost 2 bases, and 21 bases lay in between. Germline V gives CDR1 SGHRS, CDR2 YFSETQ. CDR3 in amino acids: CASSPGVGLENYGYTF. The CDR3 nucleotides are TGCGCCAGCTCCCCCGGGGTTGGATTGGAGAACTATGGCTACACCTTC.

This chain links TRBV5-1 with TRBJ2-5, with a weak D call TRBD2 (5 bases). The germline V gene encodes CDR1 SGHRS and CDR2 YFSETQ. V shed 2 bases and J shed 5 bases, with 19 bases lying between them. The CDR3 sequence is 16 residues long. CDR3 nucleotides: TGCGCCAGCAGCTTTGGCAGTGTAGGGAGTTTGGAGACCCAGTACTTC. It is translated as CASSFGSVGSLETQYF.

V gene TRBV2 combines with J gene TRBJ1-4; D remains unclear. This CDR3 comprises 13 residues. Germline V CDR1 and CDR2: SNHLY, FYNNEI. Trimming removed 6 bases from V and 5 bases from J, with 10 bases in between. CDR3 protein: CASSNRPNEKLFF. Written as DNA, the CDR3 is TGTGCCAGCAGCAACAGACCAAATGAAAAACTGTTTTTT.

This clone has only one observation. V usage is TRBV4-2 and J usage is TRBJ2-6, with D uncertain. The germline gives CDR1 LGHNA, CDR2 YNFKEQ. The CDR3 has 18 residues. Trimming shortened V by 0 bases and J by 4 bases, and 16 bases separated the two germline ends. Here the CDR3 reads CASSQDWAGSAGANVLTF. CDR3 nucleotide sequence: TGTGCCAGCAGCCAAGATTGGGCAGGTTCTGCCGGGGCCAACGTCCTGACTTTC.

CDR3 nucleotides: TGTGCCAGCAGCGCGACTAGCGGGAATGAGCAGTTCTTC. Translating gives CASSATSGNEQFF. The chain carries TRBV2 and TRBJ2-1; 10 bases map to TRBD2. The germline V gene has CDR1 SNHLY and CDR2 FYNNEI. CDR3 length: 13 residues. The V gene end was trimmed by 6 bases and the J gene end by 7 bases; junction bases not matched to a gene: 3.

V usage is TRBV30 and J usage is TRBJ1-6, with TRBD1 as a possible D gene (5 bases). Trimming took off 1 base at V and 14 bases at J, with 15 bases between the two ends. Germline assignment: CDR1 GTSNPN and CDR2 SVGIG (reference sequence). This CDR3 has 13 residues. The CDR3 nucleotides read TGTGCCTGGAGTGCGCAGGGTGTGATGGCCCTCCACTTT. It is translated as CAWSAQGVMALHF.

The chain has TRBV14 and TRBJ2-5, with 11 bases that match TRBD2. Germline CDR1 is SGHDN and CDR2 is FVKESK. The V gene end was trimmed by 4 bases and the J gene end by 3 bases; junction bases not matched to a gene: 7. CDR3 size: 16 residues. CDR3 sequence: CASSLGPGLAEETQYF. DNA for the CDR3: TGTGCCAGCAGCCTCGGTCCGGGACTAGCGGAAGAGACCCAGTACTTC.

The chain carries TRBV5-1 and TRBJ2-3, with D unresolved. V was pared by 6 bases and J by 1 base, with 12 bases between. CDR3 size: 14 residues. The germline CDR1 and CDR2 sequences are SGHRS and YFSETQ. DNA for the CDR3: TGCGCCAGCAACCTGGCCCCCGGCACAGATACGCAGTATTTT. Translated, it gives CASNLAPGTDTQYF.

As DNA, the CDR3 is TGTGCCAGCAGCTTAGAGAGCGCGCTCCCAAACTATGGCTACACCTTC. As protein: CASSLESALPNYGYTF. The chain couples TRBV7-8 to TRBJ1-2; D call uncertain. This CDR3 has 16 residues. V shed 1 base and J shed 2 bases, with 14 bases lying between them. Germline lookup yields CDR1 SGHVS and CDR2 FQNEAQ.

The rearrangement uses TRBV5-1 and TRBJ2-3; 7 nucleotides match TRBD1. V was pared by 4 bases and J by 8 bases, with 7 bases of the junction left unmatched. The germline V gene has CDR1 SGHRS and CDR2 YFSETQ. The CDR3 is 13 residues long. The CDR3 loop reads CASSRTGEGTQYF. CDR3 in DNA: TGCGCCAGCAGCCGGACAGGAGAGGGTACGCAGTATTTT. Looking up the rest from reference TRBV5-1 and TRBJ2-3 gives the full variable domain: KAGVTQTPRYLIKTRGQQVTLSCSPISGHRSVSWYQQTPGQGLQFLFEYFSETQRNKGNFPGRFSGRQFSNSRSEMNVSTLELGDSALYLCASSRTGEGTQYFGPGTRLTVL.

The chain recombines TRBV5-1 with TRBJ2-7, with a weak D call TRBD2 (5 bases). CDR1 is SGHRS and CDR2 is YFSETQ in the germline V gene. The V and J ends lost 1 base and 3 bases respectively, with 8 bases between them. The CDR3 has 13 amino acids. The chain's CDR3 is CASSLSGDYEQYV. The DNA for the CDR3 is TGCGCCAGCAGCTTGTCCGGGGACTACGAGCAGTACGTC.

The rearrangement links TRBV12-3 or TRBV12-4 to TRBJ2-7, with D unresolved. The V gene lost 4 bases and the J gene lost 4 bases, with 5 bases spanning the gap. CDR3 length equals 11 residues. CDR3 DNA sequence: TGTGCCAGCAGTTATCAGTACGAGCAGTACTTC. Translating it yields CASSYQYEQYF.

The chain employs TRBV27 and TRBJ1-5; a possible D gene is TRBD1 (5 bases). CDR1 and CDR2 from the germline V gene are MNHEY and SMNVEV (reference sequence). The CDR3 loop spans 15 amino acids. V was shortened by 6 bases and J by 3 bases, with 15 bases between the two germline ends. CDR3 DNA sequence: TGTGCCAGCAGGAAGGAGGGGAATTACAATCAGCCCCAGCATTTT. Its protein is CASRKEGNYNQPQHF.

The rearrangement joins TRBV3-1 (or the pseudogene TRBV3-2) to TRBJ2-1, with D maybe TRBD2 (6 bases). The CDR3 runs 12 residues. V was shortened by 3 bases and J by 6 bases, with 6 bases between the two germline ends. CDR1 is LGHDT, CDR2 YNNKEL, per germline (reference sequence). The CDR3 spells CASSQRGNEQFF. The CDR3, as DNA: TGTGCCAGCAGCCAGCGGGGCAATGAGCAGTTCTTC.

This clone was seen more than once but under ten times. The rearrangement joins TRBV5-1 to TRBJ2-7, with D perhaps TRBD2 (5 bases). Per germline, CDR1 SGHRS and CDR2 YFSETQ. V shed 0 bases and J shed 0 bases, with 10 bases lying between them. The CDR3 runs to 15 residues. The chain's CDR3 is CASSLGGPGSYEQYF. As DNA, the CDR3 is TGCGCCAGCAGCTTGGGCGGGCCGGGCTCCTACGAGCAGTACTTC.

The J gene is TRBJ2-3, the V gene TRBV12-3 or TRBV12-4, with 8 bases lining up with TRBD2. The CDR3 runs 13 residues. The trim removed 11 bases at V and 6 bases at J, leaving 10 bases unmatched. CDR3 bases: TGTGCCTCAGGGCGGGCTAGCGGGGATACGCAGTATTTT. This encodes CASGRASGDTQYF.

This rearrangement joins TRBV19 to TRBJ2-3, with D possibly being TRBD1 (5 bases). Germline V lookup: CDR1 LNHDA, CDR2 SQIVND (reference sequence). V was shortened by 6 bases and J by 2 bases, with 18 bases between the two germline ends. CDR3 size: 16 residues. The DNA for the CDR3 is TGTGCCAGTAGCAACAGGTTCGGGTTCACCACAGATACGCAGTATTTT. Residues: CASSNRFGFTTDTQYF.

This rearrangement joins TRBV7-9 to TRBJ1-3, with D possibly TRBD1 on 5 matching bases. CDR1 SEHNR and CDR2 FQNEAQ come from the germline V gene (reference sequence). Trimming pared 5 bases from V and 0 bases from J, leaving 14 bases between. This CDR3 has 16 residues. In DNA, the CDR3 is TGTGCCAGCAGCCAGCGGAGGGGTAGCTCTGGAAACACCATATATTTT. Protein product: CASSQRRGSSGNTIYF.

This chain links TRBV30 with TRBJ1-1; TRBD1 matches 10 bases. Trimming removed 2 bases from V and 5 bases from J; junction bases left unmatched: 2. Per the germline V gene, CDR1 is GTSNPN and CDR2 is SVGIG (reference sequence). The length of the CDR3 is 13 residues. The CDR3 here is CAWSSDRGTEAFF. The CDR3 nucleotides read TGTGCCTGGAGTTCGGACAGGGGGACTGAAGCTTTCTTT.

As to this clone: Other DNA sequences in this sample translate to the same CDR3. CDR3 sequence: CASSSQGNTEAFF. As DNA, the CDR3 is TGTGCCAGCAGTTCTCAGGGGAACACTGAAGCTTTCTTT. This chain joins TRBV6-5 and TRBJ1-1; weak D call: TRBD1 (5 bases). The CDR3 is 13 residues long. Trimming stripped 4 bases from V and 1 base from J, with 7 bases between. Germline CDR1 MNHEY, CDR2 SVGAGI.

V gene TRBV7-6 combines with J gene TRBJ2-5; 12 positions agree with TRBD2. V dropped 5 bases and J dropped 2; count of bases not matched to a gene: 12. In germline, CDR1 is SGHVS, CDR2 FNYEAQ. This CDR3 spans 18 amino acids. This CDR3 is CASSPRLAGEHPQETQYF. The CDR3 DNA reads TGTGCCAGCAGCCCTCGACTAGCGGGGGAACACCCACAAGAGACCCAGTACTTC.

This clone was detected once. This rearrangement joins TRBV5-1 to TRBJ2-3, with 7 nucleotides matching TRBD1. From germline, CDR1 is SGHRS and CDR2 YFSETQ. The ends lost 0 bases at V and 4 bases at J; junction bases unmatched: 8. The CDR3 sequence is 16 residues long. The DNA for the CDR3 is TGCGCCAGCAGCTTGGAGGGGGCCCTGGGGGCAGATACGCAGTATTTT. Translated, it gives CASSLEGALGADTQYF.

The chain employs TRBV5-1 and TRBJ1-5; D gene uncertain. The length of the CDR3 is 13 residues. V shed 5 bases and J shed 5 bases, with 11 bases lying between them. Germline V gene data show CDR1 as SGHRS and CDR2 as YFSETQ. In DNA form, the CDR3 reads TGCGCCAGCAGTTCAAACGGGGATCAGCCCCAGCATTTT. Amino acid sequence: CASSSNGDQPQHF. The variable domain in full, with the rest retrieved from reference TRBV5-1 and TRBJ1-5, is KAGVTQTPRYLIKTRGQQVTLSCSPISGHRSVSWYQQTPGQGLQFLFEYFSETQRNKGNFPGRFSGRQFSNSRSEMNVSTLELGDSALYLCASSSNGDQPQHFGDGTRLSIL.

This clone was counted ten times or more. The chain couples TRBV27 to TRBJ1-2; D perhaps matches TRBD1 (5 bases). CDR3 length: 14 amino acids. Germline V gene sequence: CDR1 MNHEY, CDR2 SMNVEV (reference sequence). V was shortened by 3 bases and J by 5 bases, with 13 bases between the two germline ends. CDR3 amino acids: CASSLTALSYGYTF. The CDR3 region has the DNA TGTGCCAGCAGTTTGACAGCCCTTTCTTATGGCTACACCTTC.

The CDR3 bases are TGTGCCAGCAGTTATAAGACGGGAGCCTACAATGAGCAGTTCTTC. Its protein is CASSYKTGAYNEQFF. The chain has TRBV6-6 and TRBJ2-1, with D possibly being TRBD2 (6 bases). There are 15 residues in the CDR3. Trimming left V 3 bases short and J 2 bases short, with 11 bases between. Per germline, CDR1 MNHNY and CDR2 SVGAGI (reference sequence).

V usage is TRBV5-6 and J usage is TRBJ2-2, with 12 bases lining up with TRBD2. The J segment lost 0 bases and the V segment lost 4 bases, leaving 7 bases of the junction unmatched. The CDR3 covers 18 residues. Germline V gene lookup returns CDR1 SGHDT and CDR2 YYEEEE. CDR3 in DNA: TGTGCCAGCAGCCCGGGGGCTAGCGGGGGGGCGAACACCGGGGAGCTGTTTTTT. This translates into CASSPGASGGANTGELFF. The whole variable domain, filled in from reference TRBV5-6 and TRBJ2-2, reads DAGVTQSPTHLIKTRGQQVTLRCSPKSGHDTVSWYQQALGQGPQFIFQYYEEEERQRGNFPDRFSGHQFPNYSSELNVNALLLGDSALYLCASSPGASGGANTGELFFGEGSRLTVL.

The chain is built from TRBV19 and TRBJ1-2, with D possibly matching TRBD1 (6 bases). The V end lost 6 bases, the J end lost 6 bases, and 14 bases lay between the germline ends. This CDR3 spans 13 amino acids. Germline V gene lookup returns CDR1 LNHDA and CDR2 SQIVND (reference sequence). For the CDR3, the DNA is TGTGCCAGTAGGGGGAGGGGGTTCCATGGCTACACCTTC. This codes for CASRGRGFHGYTF. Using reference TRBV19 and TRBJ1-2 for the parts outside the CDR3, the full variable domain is DGGITQSPKYLFRKEGQNVTLSCEQNLNHDAMYWYRQDPGQGLRLIYYSQIVNDFQKGDIAEGYSVSREKKESFPLTVTSAQKNPTAFYLCASRGRGFHGYTFGSGTRLTVV.

In DNA, the CDR3 is TGTGCCAGCTCCCGTCGGGAGGGTATGGTAATGGGTGGCTACACCTTC. It codes for CASSRREGMVMGGYTF. This chain links TRBV7-8 with TRBJ1-2; no clear D gene. The ends were cut back, 8 bases at V and 7 bases at J, with 26 bases in the middle. In germline, CDR1 is SGHVS, CDR2 FQNEAQ. The CDR3 consists of 16 residues.

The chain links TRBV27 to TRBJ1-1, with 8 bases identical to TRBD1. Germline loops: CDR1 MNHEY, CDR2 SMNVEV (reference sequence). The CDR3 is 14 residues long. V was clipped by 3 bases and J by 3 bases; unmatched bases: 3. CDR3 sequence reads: CASSFGQGDTEAFF. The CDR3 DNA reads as TGTGCCAGCAGTTTCGGACAGGGTGACACTGAAGCTTTCTTT.